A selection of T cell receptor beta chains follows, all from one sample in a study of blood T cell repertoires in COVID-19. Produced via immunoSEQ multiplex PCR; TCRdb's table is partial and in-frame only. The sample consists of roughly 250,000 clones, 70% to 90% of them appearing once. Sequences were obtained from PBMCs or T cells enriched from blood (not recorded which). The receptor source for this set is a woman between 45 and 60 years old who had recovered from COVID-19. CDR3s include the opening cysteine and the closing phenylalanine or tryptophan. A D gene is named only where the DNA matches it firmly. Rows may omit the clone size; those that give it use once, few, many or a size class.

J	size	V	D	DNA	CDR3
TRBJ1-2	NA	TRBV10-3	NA	TGTGCCATCAGTGTGGGGCAGCTCTATGGCTACACCTTC	CAISVGQLYGYTF
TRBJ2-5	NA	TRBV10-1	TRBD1	TGCGCCAGCAGCGCCATCATTAGTCCCGGGACAGGCCCAAAAGGGAAAGAGACCCAGTACTTC	CASSAIISPGTGPKGKETQYF
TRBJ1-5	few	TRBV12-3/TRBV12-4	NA	TGTGCCAGCAGTTTGGTCGGGAATCAGCCCCAGCATTTT	CASSLVGNQPQHF
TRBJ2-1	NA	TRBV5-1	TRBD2	TGCGCCAGCAGCGAGGGACTAGCGGGATACAATGAGCAGTTCTTC	CASSEGLAGYNEQFF
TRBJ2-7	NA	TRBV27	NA	TGTGCCAGCAGTTCGAGCCGGGGAGGCTACGAGCAGTACTTC	CASSSSRGGYEQYF
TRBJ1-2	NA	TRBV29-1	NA	TGCAGCGTGGGCGATGAGAATAACAACTATGGCTACACCTTC	CSVGDENNNYGYTF
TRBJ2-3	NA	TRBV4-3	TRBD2	TGCGCCAGCAGCCAAGGAGCGGGAGGGAAAGATACGCAGTATTTT	CASSQGAGGKDTQYF
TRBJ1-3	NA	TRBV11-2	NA	TGTGCCAGCAGCTTAGACAGGGACTCTGGAAACACCATATATTTT	CASSLDRDSGNTIYF
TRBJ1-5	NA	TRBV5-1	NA	TGCGCCAGCAGCCCGGGACTGGGAAAAGATAGCAATCAGCCCCAGCATTTT	CASSPGLGKDSNQPQHF
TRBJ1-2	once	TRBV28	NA	TGTGCCAGCAGTTTACTTAACTATGGCTACACCTTC	CASSLLNYGYTF
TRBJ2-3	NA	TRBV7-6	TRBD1	TGTGCCAGCAGCTCGGACAGGGGGCTGGCAGATACGCAGTATTTT	CASSSDRGLADTQYF
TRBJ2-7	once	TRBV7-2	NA	TGTGCCAGCAGCTACCGCGCGGGACGAAGTTACGAGCAGTACTTC	CASSYRAGRSYEQYF
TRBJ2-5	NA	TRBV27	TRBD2	TGTGCCCTCCCTATTGCGGGAGGGCCAGGGGAGACCCAGTACTTC	CALPIAGGPGETQYF
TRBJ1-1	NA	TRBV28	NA	TGTGCCAGCAGCGCTGAAGCTTTGAACACTGAAGCTTTCTTT	CASSAEALNTEAFF
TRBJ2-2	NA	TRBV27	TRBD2	TGTGCCAGCAGTTTATTTCGGCTAGCGGGAGGGCGGAGGGAGCTGTTTTTT	CASSLFRLAGGRRELFF
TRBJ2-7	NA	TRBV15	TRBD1	TGTGCCACCAGCAGAGGATCCGGGACAGCCTACGAGCAGTACTTC	CATSRGSGTAYEQYF
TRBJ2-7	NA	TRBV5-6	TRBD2	TGTGCCAGCATCCGTTCAGGGACTAGCGGCACCTACGAGCAGTACTTC	CASIRSGTSGTYEQYF
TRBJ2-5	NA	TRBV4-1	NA	TGCGCCAGCAGCCCTCAAACGGATAGCGAGGGGACCCAGTACTTC	CASSPQTDSEGTQYF
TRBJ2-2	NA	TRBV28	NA	TGTGCCAGCAGTCAGGACCCGACAGGACCTGGGGAGCTGTTTTTT	CASSQDPTGPGELFF
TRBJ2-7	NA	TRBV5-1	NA	TGCGCCAGCAGCTTCCTTAGCGACGGGTCCTACGAGCAGTACTTC	CASSFLSDGSYEQYF
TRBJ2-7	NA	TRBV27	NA	TGTGCCAGCAGTTTAGTAGTGGGCGTTGGGGGCTTGGCCTACGAGCAGTACTTC	CASSLVVGVGGLAYEQYF
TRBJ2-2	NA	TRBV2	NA	TGTGCCAGCTTCCCCCCCGGCATCGGACAGCCGCACACCGGGGAGCTGTTTTTT	CASFPPGIGQPHTGELFF
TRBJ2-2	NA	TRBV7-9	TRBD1	TGTGCCAGCAGTAGACAGGGCAACACCGGGGAGCTGTTTTTT	CASSRQGNTGELFF
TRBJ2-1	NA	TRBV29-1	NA	TGCAGCGTGGGCCCGTCCGTCCCAGGTGAGCAGTTCTTC	CSVGPSVPGEQFF
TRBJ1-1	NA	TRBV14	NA	TGTGCCAGCAGCCAAGGGAGTGGGTACCCAGGACACTTT	CASSQGSGYPGHF
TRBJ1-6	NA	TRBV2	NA	TGTGCCAACGGACAACCTGCAGGGGTCTCACCCCTCCACTTT	CANGQPAGVSPLHF